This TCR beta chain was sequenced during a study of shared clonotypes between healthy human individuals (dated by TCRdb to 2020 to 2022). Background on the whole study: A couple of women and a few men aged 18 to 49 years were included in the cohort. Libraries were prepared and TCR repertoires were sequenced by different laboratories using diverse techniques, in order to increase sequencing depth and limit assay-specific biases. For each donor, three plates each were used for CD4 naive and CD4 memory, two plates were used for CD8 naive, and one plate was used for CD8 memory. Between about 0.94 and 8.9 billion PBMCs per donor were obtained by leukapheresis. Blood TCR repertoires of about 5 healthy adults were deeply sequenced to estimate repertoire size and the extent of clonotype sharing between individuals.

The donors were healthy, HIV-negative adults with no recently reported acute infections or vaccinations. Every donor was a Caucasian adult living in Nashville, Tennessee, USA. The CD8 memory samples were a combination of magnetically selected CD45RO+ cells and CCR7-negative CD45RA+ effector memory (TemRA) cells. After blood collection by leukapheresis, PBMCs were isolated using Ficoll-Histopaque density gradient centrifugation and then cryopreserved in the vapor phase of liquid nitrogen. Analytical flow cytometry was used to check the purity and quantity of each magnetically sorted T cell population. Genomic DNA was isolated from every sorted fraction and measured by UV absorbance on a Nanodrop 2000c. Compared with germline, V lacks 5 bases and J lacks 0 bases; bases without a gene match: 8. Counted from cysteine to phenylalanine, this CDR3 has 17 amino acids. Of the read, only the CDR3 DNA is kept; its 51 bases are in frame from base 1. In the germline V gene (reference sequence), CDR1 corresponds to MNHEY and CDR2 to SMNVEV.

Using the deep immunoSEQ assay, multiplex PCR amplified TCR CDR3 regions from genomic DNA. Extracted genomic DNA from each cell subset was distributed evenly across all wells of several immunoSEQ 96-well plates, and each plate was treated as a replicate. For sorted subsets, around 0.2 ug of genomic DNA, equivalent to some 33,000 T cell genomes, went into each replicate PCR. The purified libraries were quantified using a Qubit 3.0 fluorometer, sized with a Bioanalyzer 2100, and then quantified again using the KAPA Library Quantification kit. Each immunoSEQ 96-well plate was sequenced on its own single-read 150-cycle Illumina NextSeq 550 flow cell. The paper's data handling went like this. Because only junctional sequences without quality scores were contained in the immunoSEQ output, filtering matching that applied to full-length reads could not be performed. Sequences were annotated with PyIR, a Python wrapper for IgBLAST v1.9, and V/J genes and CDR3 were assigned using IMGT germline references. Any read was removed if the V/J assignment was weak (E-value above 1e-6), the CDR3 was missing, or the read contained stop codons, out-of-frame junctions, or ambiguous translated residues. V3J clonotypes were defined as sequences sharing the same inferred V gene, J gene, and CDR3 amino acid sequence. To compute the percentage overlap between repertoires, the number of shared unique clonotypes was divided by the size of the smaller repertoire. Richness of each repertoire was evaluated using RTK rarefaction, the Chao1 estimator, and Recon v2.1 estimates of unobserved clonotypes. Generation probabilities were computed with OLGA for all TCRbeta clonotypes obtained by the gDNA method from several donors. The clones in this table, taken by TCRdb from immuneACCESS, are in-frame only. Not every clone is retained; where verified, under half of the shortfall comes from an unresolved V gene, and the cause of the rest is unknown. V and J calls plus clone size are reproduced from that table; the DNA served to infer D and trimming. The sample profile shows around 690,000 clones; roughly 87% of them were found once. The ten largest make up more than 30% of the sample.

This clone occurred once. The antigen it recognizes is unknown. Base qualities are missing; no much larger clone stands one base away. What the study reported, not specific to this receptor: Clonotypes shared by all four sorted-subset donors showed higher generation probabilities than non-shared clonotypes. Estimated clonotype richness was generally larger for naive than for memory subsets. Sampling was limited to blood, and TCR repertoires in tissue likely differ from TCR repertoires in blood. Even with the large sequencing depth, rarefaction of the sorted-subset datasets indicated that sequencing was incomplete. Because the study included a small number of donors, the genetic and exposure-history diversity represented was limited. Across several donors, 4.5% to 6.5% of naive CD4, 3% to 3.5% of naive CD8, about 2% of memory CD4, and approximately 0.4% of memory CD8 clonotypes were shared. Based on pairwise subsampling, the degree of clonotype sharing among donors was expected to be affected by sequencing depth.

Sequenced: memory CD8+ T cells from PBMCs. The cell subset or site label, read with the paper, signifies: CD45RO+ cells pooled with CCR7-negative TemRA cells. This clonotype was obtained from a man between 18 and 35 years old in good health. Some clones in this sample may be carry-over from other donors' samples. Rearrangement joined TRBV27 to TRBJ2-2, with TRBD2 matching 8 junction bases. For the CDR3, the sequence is CASSILLAGSNTGELFF. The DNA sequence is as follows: TGTGCCAGCAGTATTCTCCTAGCGGGTTCGAACACCGGGGAGCTGTTTTTT.